These T cell receptor beta chains were read from a single sample in a study of shared clonotypes between healthy human individuals. The repertoire was sequenced with immunoSEQ multiplex PCR; TCRdb's copy has only in-frame clones and lacks some. The repertoire holds approximately 1.5 million clones, with 95% to 99% as singletons. Material for sequencing was naive CD4+ T cells sorted from blood. Source of these receptors: a man aged 25 to 40 in good health. The CDR3 runs from the conserved cysteine through the conserved F or W. D genes are given only for firm matches. Size is stated for part of the rows, as once, few or many counts, or as a class when the clone is expanded.

-,TRBJ1-4,TRBV15,17,TRBD1,CATSRDRDSVPNEKLFF,TGTGCCACCAGCAGAGATAGGGACAGCGTGCCTAATGAAAAACTGTTTTTT
-,TRBJ2-3,TRBV30,15,-,CAWSVSTISTDTQYF,TGTGCCTGGAGTGTCTCGACAATTAGCACAGATACGCAGTATTTT
-,TRBJ2-1,TRBV18,16,TRBD1,CASSPLWTGVGNEQFF,TGTGCCAGCTCACCTCTTTGGACAGGGGTGGGTAATGAGCAGTTCTTC
-,TRBJ1-2,TRBV5-1,14,-,CASRSTAGNYGYTF,TGCGCCAGCAGGTCGACAGCCGGAAACTATGGCTACACCTTC
-,TRBJ1-1,TRBV28,14,-,CASRPGGTNTEAFF,TGTGCCAGCAGACCCGGCGGGACGAACACTGAAGCTTTCTTT
-,TRBJ1-4,TRBV6-1,14,-,CASSEDRVSEKLFF,TGTGCCAGCAGTGAAGACAGGGTCAGCGAAAAACTGTTTTTT
-,TRBJ2-7,TRBV10-3,12,-,CAISDGGKEQYF,TGTGCCATCAGTGATGGTGGGAAGGAGCAGTACTTC
-,TRBJ2-3,TRBV11-3,16,TRBD2,CASSFEGTRSLDTQYF,TGTGCCAGCAGCTTTGAGGGGACTAGAAGTTTAGATACGCAGTATTTT
-,TRBJ2-5,TRBV29-1,12,TRBD1,CSVGQGQETQYF,TGCAGCGTTGGACAGGGACAAGAGACCCAGTACTTC
-,TRBJ2-7,TRBV19,15,TRBD2,CASSRGTSANYEQYF,TGTGCCAGTAGCCGTGGGACTAGCGCGAACTACGAGCAGTACTTC
-,TRBJ2-2,TRBV7-2,15,TRBD1,CASSLQGARTGELFF,TGTGCCAGCAGCTTACAGGGGGCGCGAACCGGGGAGCTGTTTTTT
-,TRBJ2-2,TRBV5-1,16,-,CASSLLIGTSGGELFF,TGCGCCAGCAGCTTGCTAATTGGGACGTCAGGAGGGGAGCTGTTTTTT
-,TRBJ2-1,TRBV18,17,TRBD2,CASSPRSSGASYNEQFF,TGTGCCAGCTCACCACGTTCTAGCGGCGCTTCCTACAATGAGCAGTTCTTC
-,TRBJ1-3,TRBV5-6,13,-,CASSSGTRNTIYF,TGTGCCAGCAGCTCCGGGACAAGAAACACCATATATTTT
-,TRBJ2-1,TRBV9,16,-,CASSSTSALSTGEQFF,TGTGCCAGCAGCTCGACGTCCGCGCTTTCGACTGGGGAGCAGTTCTTC
-,TRBJ2-3,TRBV7-2,14,-,CASSLSEYTDTQYF,TGTGCCAGCAGTCTTTCGGAATACACAGATACGCAGTATTTT
-,TRBJ1-1,TRBV5-4,15,TRBD1,CASSSQGRMNTEAFF,TGTGCCAGCAGCTCACAGGGGCGCATGAACACTGAAGCTTTCTTT
once,TRBJ2-1,TRBV5-1,14,-,CASSFPPAEVEQFF,TGCGCCAGCAGCTTTCCCCCGGCTGAGGTTGAGCAGTTCTTC
-,TRBJ2-7,TRBV28,17,TRBD1,CASSFLGGQGAPYEQYF,TGTGCCAGCAGTTTTCTTGGGGGACAGGGGGCTCCCTACGAGCAGTACTTC
-,TRBJ2-1,TRBV4-1,15,-,CASSQDEASYNEQFF,TGCGCCAGCAGCCAAGACGAGGCCTCCTACAATGAGCAGTTCTTC
-,TRBJ2-5,TRBV5-6,14,TRBD1,CASSFPTGQETQYF,TGTGCCAGCAGCTTTCCGACAGGGCAAGAGACCCAGTACTTC
-,TRBJ1-3,TRBV6-5,13,-,CASRQGVGNTIYF,TGTGCCAGCAGGCAGGGAGTAGGAAACACCATATATTTT
-,TRBJ2-3,TRBV7-8,14,TRBD2,CASSLAGGTDTQYF,TGTGCCAGCAGCTTAGCGGGAGGGACAGATACGCAGTATTTT
-,TRBJ1-2,TRBV23-1,15,-,CASSDPSEPRRGYTF,TGCGCCAGCTCGGATCCCTCCGAACCTCGACGGGGCTACACCTTC
-,TRBJ1-4,TRBV5-8,16,TRBD1,CASNRQGAEANEKLFF,TGTGCCAGCAACAGACAGGGGGCGGAAGCTAATGAAAAACTGTTTTTT
-,TRBJ2-7,TRBV7-9,15,TRBD1,CASSYLDRASGEQYF,TGTGCCAGCAGCTACTTAGACAGGGCTTCGGGCGAGCAGTACTTC
-,TRBJ2-1,TRBV5-1,18,-,CASSLWGNGASSYNEQFF,TGCGCCAGCAGCCTGTGGGGAAATGGGGCCAGCTCCTACAATGAGCAGTTCTTC
-,TRBJ2-2,TRBV18,14,-,CASSPKENTGELFF,TGTGCCAGCTCACCGAAGGAAAACACCGGGGAGCTGTTTTTT
-,TRBJ2-7,TRBV5-1,15,TRBD1,CASSWQPGQGYEQYF,TGCGCCAGCAGCTGGCAACCGGGACAGGGCTACGAGCAGTACTTC
few,TRBJ1-4,TRBV7-9,16,-,CASSVRIGATNEKLFF,TGTGCCAGCAGCGTCAGAATCGGGGCAACTAATGAAAAACTGTTTTTT
-,TRBJ1-1,TRBV5-5,15,-,CASSLVLVAGTEAFF,TGTGCCAGCAGCTTGGTTCTGGTAGCGGGCACTGAAGCTTTCTTT
once,TRBJ1-4,TRBV29-1,13,-,CSVEAGINEKLFF,TGCAGCGTTGAAGCAGGGATAAATGAAAAACTGTTTTTT
-,TRBJ2-6,TRBV4-3,18,-,CASSQDTGVISGANVLTF,TGCGCCAGCAGCCAAGATACAGGAGTCATCTCTGGGGCCAACGTCCTGACTTTC
-,TRBJ2-7,TRBV18,18,TRBD1,CASSPMTPGQVSSYEQYF,TGTGCCAGCTCACCAATGACACCTGGACAGGTCAGCTCCTACGAGCAGTACTTC
-,TRBJ1-1,TRBV11-2,13,TRBD1,CASSLQGQVGAFF,TGTGCCAGCAGCTTACAGGGACAGGTGGGAGCTTTCTTT
-,TRBJ2-2,TRBV5-6,13,-,CASSLGLTGELFF,TGTGCCAGCAGCTTGGGGTTGACCGGGGAGCTGTTTTTT
-,TRBJ1-2,TRBV6-5,14,TRBD1,CASTPDRGGYGYTF,TGTGCCAGCACCCCAGACAGGGGTGGCTATGGCTACACCTTC
-,TRBJ2-5,TRBV4-1,13,-,CASSQGAVETQYF,TGCGCCAGCAGCCAAGGTGCCGTGGAGACCCAGTACTTC